This T cell receptor beta chain was obtained from a study of cytomegalovirus exposure and HLA in healthy donors. Germline values: CDR1 MNHEY, CDR2 SVGAGI. This CDR3 contains 14 residues. The study ran its PCR with 60 Vbeta and 13 Jbeta primers. Libraries were prepared by immunoSEQ multiplex PCR; TCRdb keeps only in-frame clonotypes and omits some of them. The table has 100,000 to 150,000 clones, 73% seen once. V usage is TRBV6-5 and J usage is TRBJ2-5, with a possible D match to TRBD1 (5 bases). With the DNA end fitting TRBJ2-7 better, the J assignment may be wrong. Sequences were obtained from PBMCs. This sequence was found in a woman between 40 and 50 years old in good health and CMV-seropositive. CDR3 bases: TGTGCCAGCAGTTACATCCAGGGTAAGGACGAGCAGTACTTC. Translation gives CASSYIQGKDEQYF.